Listed here is a single TCR beta chain. The antigen is not known. This sample stems from a study of T cell responses to AZD1222 COVID-19 vaccine. Study conclusions and caveats: It should be noted that donors were predominantly white British and more often female, and clonal diversity was possibly underestimated. Spike-wide coverage was observed for vaccine-associated CD4 TCRs, with dominant responses at 160-218 and 743-854. Vaccination with two AZD1222 doses was followed by a rise in Spike-specific TCR breadth and depth. Without day 14 samples, only post-peak T cell repertoires were studied.

The CDR3 covers 15 residues. From germline, CDR1 is SGHNT and CDR2 YENEEA. V shed 6 bases and J shed 4 bases, with 17 bases lying between them. Produced via immunoSEQ multiplex PCR; TCRdb's table is partial and in-frame only. The data hold 70,000 to 95,000 clones, with around nine tenths observed a single time. The clonotype was recovered from an adult who received the AZD1222 COVID-19 vaccine. The input for sequencing was peripheral blood, taken 28 days after the second AZD1222 dose. The chain joins TRBV11-3 to TRBJ2-3; a possible D gene is TRBD2 (6 bases). This CDR3 reads CASRGGFGSADTQYF. Here the CDR3 DNA reads TGTGCCAGCAGGGGGGGTTTCGGGAGCGCAGATACGCAGTATTTT. Full variable domain (outside the CDR3, taken from reference TRBV11-3 and TRBJ2-3): EAGVVQSPRYKIIEKKQPVAFWCNPISGHNTLYWYLQNLGQGPELLIRYENEEAVDDSQLPKDRFSAERLKGVDSTLKIQPAELGDSAVYLCASRGGFGSADTQYFGPGTRLTVL.